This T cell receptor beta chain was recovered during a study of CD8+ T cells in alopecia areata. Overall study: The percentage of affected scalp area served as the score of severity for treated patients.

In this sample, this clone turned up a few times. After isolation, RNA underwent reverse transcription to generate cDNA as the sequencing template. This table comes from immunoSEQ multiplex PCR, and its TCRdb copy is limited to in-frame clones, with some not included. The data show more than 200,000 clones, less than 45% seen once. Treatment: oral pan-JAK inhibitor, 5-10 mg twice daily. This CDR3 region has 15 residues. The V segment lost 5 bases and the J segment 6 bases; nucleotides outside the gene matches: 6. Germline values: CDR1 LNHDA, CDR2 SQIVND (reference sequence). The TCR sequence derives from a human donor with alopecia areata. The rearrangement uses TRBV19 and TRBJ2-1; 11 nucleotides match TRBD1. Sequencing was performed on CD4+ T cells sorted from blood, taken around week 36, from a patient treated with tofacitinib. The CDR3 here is CASSSRTGGRNEQFF. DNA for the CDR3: TGTGCCAGTAGTTCCCGGACAGGGGGCCGCAATGAGCAGTTCTTC.